What follows are 27 T cell receptor beta chains derived from one specimen sequenced in a study of blood T cell repertoires in COVID-19. TCRdb's copy holds only in-frame clones and misses some; the assay was immunoSEQ multiplex PCR. The repertoire holds roughly 200,000 clones, with 82% as singletons. The sample taken for sequencing was PBMCs or T cells enriched from blood (not recorded which). The receptors shown here come from a woman between 55 and 75 years old with acute COVID-19.

The J gene is TRBJ2-2, the V gene TRBV10-1; D perhaps matches TRBD1 (6 bases). CDR3 size: 17 residues. Germline V gives CDR1 WNHNN, CDR2 SYGVQD (reference sequence). Deletions cut 6 bases from V and 3 bases from J, with 20 bases between. CDR3 sequence (DNA): TGCGCCAGCAGCCCCGGCCCTGGGACAAGGGACACCGGGGAGCTGTTTTTT. This translates into CASSPGPGTRDTGELFF.

The CDR3 DNA reads as TGTGCCAGCAGCCCCGACAGGGGTGCAAACTATGGCTACACCTTC. Its protein is CASSPDRGANYGYTF. This rearrangement joins TRBV5-8 to TRBJ1-2; 8 bases are a match to TRBD1. CDR3 length: 15 residues. V dropped 4 bases and J dropped 2; count of bases not matched to a gene: 7. Germline V gene sequence: CDR1 SGHTS, CDR2 YDEGEE.

The chain combines TRBV19 with TRBJ2-2, with a tentative D call TRBD1 (5 bases). Germline CDR1 reads LNHDA; CDR2 reads SQIVND (reference sequence). The CDR3 has 13 residues. V was pared by 5 bases and J by 4 bases, with 8 bases between. This chain's CDR3 is CASSPGSTGELFF. In DNA, the CDR3 is TGTGCCAGTAGTCCAGGGTCCACCGGGGAGCTGTTTTTT.

This clone showed up just a few times. The chain uses TRBV5-1 and TRBJ2-2; 9 bases align to TRBD1. The J segment lost 5 bases and the V segment lost 5 bases, leaving 4 bases of the junction unmatched. Germline assignment: CDR1 SGHRS and CDR2 YFSETQ. The CDR3 is made up of 14 amino acids. CDR3 DNA: TGCGCCAGCAGACCGGGACAGGGAACCGGGGAGCTGTTTTTT. Protein: CASRPGQGTGELFF.

V gene TRBV27 combines with J gene TRBJ1-1; D might be TRBD1 (5 bases). The CDR3 is 13 amino acids. The germline gives CDR1 MNHEY, CDR2 SMNVEV (reference sequence). The V end lost 0 bases, the J end lost 8 bases, and 10 bases lay between the germline ends. The DNA of the CDR3 is TGTGCCAGCAGTTTATCCCCAGGGAGGGAAGCTTTCTTT. It encodes CASSLSPGREAFF.

The chain uses TRBV6-5 and TRBJ1-1; TRBD1 is a possible D gene (6 bases). This CDR3 is built from 14 residues. Germline V gene sequence: CDR1 MNHEY, CDR2 SVGAGI. V shed 4 bases and J shed 6 bases, with 15 bases lying between them. CDR3 in amino acids: CASSLTRQAPEAFF. CDR3 coding DNA: TGTGCCAGCAGTTTAACACGACAGGCACCTGAAGCTTTCTTT.

This clone was seen more than once but under ten times. The V and J genes are TRBV7-9 and TRBJ2-1; 16 positions agree with TRBD2. The CDR3 contains 15 residues. Germline CDR1 and CDR2: SEHNR and FQNEAQ (reference sequence). The ends lost 4 bases at V and 8 bases at J; junction bases unmatched: 2. The CDR3 DNA is TGTGCCAGCAGCTACGGGACTAGCGGGGGGGATGAGCAGTTCTTC. Its protein product is CASSYGTSGGDEQFF.

CDR3 sequence reads: CATRRAGRLSQPQHF. CDR3 coding DNA: TGTGCCACCCGCAGAGCGGGACGCTTGTCTCAGCCCCAGCATTTT. V is TRBV19 and J is TRBJ1-5; D may be TRBD1 (5 bases). CDR3 length equals 15 residues. Germline V CDR1 and CDR2: LNHDA, SQIVND (reference sequence). V was shortened by 10 bases and J by 6 bases, with 22 bases between the two germline ends.

V is TRBV30 and J is TRBJ2-2, with a weak D call TRBD2 (5 bases). V was cut by 4 bases and J by 6 bases, with 12 bases left in between. Germline-derived CDR1 and CDR2 are GTSNPN and SVGIG (reference sequence). The CDR3 covers 13 residues. The CDR3: CAWTASRSGELFF. The DNA of the CDR3 is TGTGCCTGGACCGCTAGCAGGTCCGGGGAGCTGTTTTTT.

This clone was seen only once. The chain has TRBV10-2 and TRBJ2-5; a possible D gene is TRBD2 (5 bases). The CDR3 extends over 13 amino acids. V lost 5 bases and J 5 bases, leaving 12 bases between the germline ends. Germline V gene data show CDR1 as WSHSY and CDR2 as SAAADI. The CDR3 region has the DNA TGCGCCAGCAGTCGGGGTAGCCTTGAGACCCAGTACTTC. Protein sequence: CASSRGSLETQYF.

This chain connects TRBV19 to TRBJ1-6; 9 nucleotides align to TRBD1. CDR1 LNHDA and CDR2 SQIVND come from the germline V gene (reference sequence). The CDR3 is 16 amino acids. The trim removed 4 bases at V and 9 bases at J, leaving 10 bases unmatched. In DNA form, the CDR3 reads TGTGCCAGTAGTACAGAGGACAGGGGATTCCGTTCACCCCTCCACTTT. Translation: CASSTEDRGFRSPLHF.

This chain links TRBV7-8 with TRBJ2-5; 8 nucleotides agree with TRBD1. CDR1 is SGHVS, CDR2 FQNEAQ, per germline. This CDR3 is 16 amino acids long. V was pared by 1 base and J by 4 bases, with 8 bases of the junction left unmatched. The CDR3 loop reads CASSLDSGGSGETQYF. The CDR3 DNA reads as TGTGCCAGCAGCTTAGATTCAGGGGGCTCCGGAGAGACCCAGTACTTC.

This clone was seen only once. J is TRBJ1-2 and V is TRBV9; 12 bases map to TRBD1. V dropped 10 bases and J dropped 7; count of bases not matched to a gene: 11. Per germline, CDR1 SGDLS and CDR2 YYNGEE. The CDR3 covers 14 residues. CDR3: CASRGGQGAGGYTF. DNA of the CDR3: TGTGCCTCCAGAGGGGGACAGGGGGCGGGTGGCTACACCTTC.

The chain has TRBV27 and TRBJ2-4; the D is unclear. The CDR3 consists of 16 residues. CDR1 is MNHEY and CDR2 is SMNVEV in the germline V gene (reference sequence). Trimming removed 5 bases at V and 0 bases at J, with 14 bases between. The CDR3 region is CASSPGPRLAKNIQYF. The CDR3, as DNA: TGTGCCAGCAGTCCAGGCCCACGTCTAGCCAAAAACATTCAGTACTTC.

The chain recombines TRBV30 with TRBJ2-7; possible D gene TRBD1, 5 bases. Trimming pared 0 bases from V and 9 bases from J, leaving 15 bases between. Germline loops: CDR1 GTSNPN, CDR2 SVGIG (reference sequence). The CDR3 consists of 13 residues. This CDR3 reads CAWSVAIRDAQYF. As DNA, the CDR3 is TGTGCCTGGAGTGTTGCAATCAGGGATGCGCAGTACTTC.

V and J are TRBV10-3 and TRBJ2-1, with TRBD2 matching 9 bases. Germline loops: CDR1 ENHRY, CDR2 SYGVKD. The junction had 8 bases not matched to a gene; V was cut back by 3 bases and J by 5 bases. The CDR3 extends over 16 amino acids. The CDR3 coding sequence is TGTGCCATCAGTGATGCACTAGCGGGCTATAACAATGAGCAGTTCTTC. This gives the protein CAISDALAGYNNEQFF.

The table lists this clone with a few counts. The J gene is TRBJ1-1, the V gene TRBV19; D perhaps matches TRBD1 (5 bases). Trimming shortened V by 3 bases and J by 10 bases, and 18 bases separated the two germline ends. The V gene's germline CDR1 is LNHDA and CDR2 SQIVND (reference sequence). This CDR3 comprises 14 residues. DNA of the CDR3: TGTGCCAGTAGTATGCGACGGGGGGACTTGATAGCTTTCTTT. Translation: CASSMRRGDLIAFF. Combining the CDR3 with reference TRBV19 and TRBJ1-1 gives the whole variable domain DGGITQSPKYLFRKEGQNVTLSCEQNLNHDAMYWYRQDPGQGLRLIYYSQIVNDFQKGDIAEGYSVSREKKESFPLTVTSAQKNPTAFYLCASSMRRGDLIAFFGQGTRLTVV.

This clone has more than one count but fewer than ten. The chain combines TRBV19 with TRBJ1-1; 8 nucleotides line up with TRBD1. V dropped 5 bases and J dropped 8; count of bases not matched to a gene: 10. Germline CDR1 and CDR2: LNHDA and SQIVND (reference sequence). This CDR3 region has 14 residues. CDR3 sequence reads: CASSVGTGPWEAFF. The CDR3, as DNA: TGTGCCAGTAGTGTTGGGACAGGCCCTTGGGAAGCTTTCTTT.

J is TRBJ1-2 and V is TRBV18; TRBD1 is a possible D gene (5 bases). V was cut by 6 bases and J by 6 bases, with 17 bases left in between. CDR3 length: 14 amino acids. The germline V gene has CDR1 KGHSH and CDR2 LQKENI. The CDR3 nucleotides are TGTGCCAGCTCCCGACAGACGCCAGAAGATGGCTACACCTTC. Amino acids: CASSRQTPEDGYTF.

The sample holds many counts of this clone. This chain uses TRBV6-5 with TRBJ1-1, with no clear D. CDR3 length: 13 amino acids. V was trimmed by 9 bases and J by 4 bases, leaving 15 bases between them. Germline CDR1 reads MNHEY; CDR2 reads SVGAGI. In nucleotides, the CDR3 is TGTGCCAGTACAGCCGGACGGGGCACTGAAGCTTTCTTT. This sequence encodes CASTAGRGTEAFF.

This chain uses TRBV9 with TRBJ2-5; D may be TRBD1 (6 bases). Germline V gives CDR1 SGDLS, CDR2 YYNGEE. This CDR3 has 13 amino acids. V lost 4 bases, J lost 2 bases, and 9 bases lay in between. In DNA form, the CDR3 reads TGTGCCAGCAGCCCCACAGGGCAAGAGACCCAGTACTTC. Protein product: CASSPTGQETQYF.

The chain employs TRBV7-2 and TRBJ1-1; D not certain. Trimming took 1 base from V and 6 from J, leaving 9 bases between them. The CDR3 runs to 13 residues. Germline lookup yields CDR1 SGHTA and CDR2 FQGNSA. Here the CDR3 reads CASSLVSGAEAFF. The CDR3 DNA is TGTGCCAGCAGCTTAGTTTCCGGAGCTGAAGCTTTCTTT.

The CDR3 loop is CASSQSAARAQETQYF. The CDR3 nucleotides read TGCGCCAGCAGCCAATCCGCGGCCAGAGCTCAAGAGACCCAGTACTTC. The V call is TRBV4-3, the J call TRBJ2-5; D unresolved. Germline lookup yields CDR1 LGHNA and CDR2 YSLEER. CDR3 length: 16 residues. Trimming pared 2 bases from V and 2 bases from J, leaving 15 bases between.

This clone showed up just once. The V call is TRBV5-6, the J call TRBJ2-7; perhaps TRBD1 as D (6 bases). Trimming took 4 bases from V and 3 from J, leaving 11 bases between them. The CDR3 runs to 13 residues. Germline V lookup: CDR1 SGHDT, CDR2 YYEEEE. The CDR3 nucleotides are TGTGCCAGCAGCCTAGGGACATTCTACGAGCAGTACGTC. It specifies CASSLGTFYEQYV.

The CDR3 nucleotides are TGCGCCAGCAGCCTGAGACAGGGGGCGACCGGGGAGCTGTTTTTT. Translating it yields CASSLRQGATGELFF. The rearrangement links TRBV4-1 to TRBJ2-2; the match to TRBD1 covers 10 bases. The CDR3 has 15 amino acids. The junction had 4 bases not matched to a gene; V was cut back by 4 bases and J by 5 bases. Germline CDR1 reads MGHRA; CDR2 reads YSYEKL.

The rearrangement uses TRBV27 and TRBJ1-2, with D possibly TRBD1 on 6 matching bases. Trimming took off 5 bases at V and 4 bases at J, with 20 bases between the two ends. The CDR3 totals 16 residues. The germline V gene encodes CDR1 MNHEY and CDR2 SMNVEV (reference sequence). The CDR3 loop is CASSIGQIRDLYGYTF. Written as DNA, the CDR3 is TGTGCCAGCAGTATTGGACAGATTCGGGACCTCTATGGCTACACCTTC.

The chain links TRBV3-1 (or the pseudogene TRBV3-2) to TRBJ2-7; TRBD2 agrees at 8 bases. Germline CDR1 is LGHDT and CDR2 is YNNKEL (reference sequence). The CDR3 sequence is 15 residues long. Trimming cost V 1 base and J 6 bases; bases outside gene matches: 8. This CDR3 reads CASSQGPGLASEQYF. The CDR3 nucleotides read TGTGCCAGCAGCCAAGGGCCAGGACTAGCCTCCGAGCAGTACTTC.